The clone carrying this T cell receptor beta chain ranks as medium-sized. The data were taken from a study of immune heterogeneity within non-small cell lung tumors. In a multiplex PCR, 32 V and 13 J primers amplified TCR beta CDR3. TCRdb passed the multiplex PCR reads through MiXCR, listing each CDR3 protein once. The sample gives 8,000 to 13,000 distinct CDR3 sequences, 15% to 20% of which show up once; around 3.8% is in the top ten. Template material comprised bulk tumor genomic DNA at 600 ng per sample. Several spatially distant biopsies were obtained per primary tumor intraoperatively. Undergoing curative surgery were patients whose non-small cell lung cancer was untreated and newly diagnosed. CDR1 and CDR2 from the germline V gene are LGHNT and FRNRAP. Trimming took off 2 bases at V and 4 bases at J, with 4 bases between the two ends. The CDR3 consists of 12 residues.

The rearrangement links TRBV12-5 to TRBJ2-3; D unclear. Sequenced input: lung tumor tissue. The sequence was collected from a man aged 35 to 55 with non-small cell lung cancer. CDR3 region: CASGLLADTQYF. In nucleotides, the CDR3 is TGTGCTAGTGGTTTGCTGGCAGATACGCAGTATTTT.